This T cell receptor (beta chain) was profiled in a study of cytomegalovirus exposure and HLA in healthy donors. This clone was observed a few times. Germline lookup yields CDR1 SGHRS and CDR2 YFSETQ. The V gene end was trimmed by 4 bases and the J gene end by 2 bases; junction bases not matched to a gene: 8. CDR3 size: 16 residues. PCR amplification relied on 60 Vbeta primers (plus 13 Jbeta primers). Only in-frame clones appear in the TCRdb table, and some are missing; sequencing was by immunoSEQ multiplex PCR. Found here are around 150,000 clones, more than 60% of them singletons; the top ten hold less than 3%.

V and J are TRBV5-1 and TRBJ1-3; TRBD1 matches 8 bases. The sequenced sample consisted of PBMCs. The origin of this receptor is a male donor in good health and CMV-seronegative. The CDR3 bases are TGCGCCAGCAGCGTAAGACAGGGGACACCTGGAAACACCATATATTTT. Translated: CASSVRQGTPGNTIYF.